This TCR beta chain was identified in a study of blood T cell repertoires in COVID-19. The CDR3 runs 16 residues. Germline values: CDR1 SGHDT, CDR2 YYEEEE. V trimming: 4 bases; J trimming: 5 bases; junction bases outside the gene matches: 12. Assay: immunoSEQ multiplex PCR; the TCRdb copy retains only in-frame clones and omits some. In the table there are 250,000 to 300,000 clones, just over 90% of which are singletons. The receptor was derived from a woman between 35 and 50 years old with acute COVID-19. Sequenced: PBMCs or T cells enriched from blood (not recorded which). The chain has TRBV5-6 and TRBJ1-2; 9 positions match TRBD1. CDR3 residues: CASSRAGTGKPYGYTF. CDR3 sequence (DNA): TGTGCCAGCAGCCGCGCCGGGACAGGGAAGCCATATGGCTACACCTTC.